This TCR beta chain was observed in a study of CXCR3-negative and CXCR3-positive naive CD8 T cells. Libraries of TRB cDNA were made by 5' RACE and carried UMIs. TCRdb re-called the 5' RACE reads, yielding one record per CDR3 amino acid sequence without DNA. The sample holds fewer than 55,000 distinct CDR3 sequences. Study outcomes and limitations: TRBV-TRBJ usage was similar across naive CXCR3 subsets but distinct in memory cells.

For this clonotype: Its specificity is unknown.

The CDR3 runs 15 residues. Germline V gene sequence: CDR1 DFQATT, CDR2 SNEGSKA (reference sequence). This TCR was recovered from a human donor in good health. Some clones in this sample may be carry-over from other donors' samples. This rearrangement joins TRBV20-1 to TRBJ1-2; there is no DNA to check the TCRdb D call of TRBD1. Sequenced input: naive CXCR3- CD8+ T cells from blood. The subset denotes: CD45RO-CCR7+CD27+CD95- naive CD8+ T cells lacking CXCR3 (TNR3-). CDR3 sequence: CSAPEGLGSYYGYTF.